Reported below is one T cell receptor beta chain. Its cognate antigen is unknown. This sample was included in a study of cytotoxic CD8 clonotypes in ibrutinib-treated CLL. Overall study findings and caveats: Higher clonality was seen at ibrutinib response and a return toward baseline at progression.

The ends lost 2 bases at V and 1 base at J; junction bases unmatched: 9. The CDR3 loop spans 18 amino acids. Germline V gene sequence: CDR1 SGHDT, CDR2 YYEEEE. Some clones are missing from TCRdb's copy, which holds only in-frame ones; the method was immunoSEQ multiplex PCR. This repertoire shows about 310,000 clones, 70% to 80% found once; its top ten account for over 5%. This sample comprised PBMCs, obtained before ibrutinib treatment. The source is a human donor with chronic lymphocytic leukemia. The chain is built from TRBV5-6 and TRBJ2-5, with 12 bases matching TRBD2. Written as DNA, the CDR3 is TGTGCCAGCAGCTTTCGCAGACTAGCGGGAGTTTTCCAAGAGACCCAGTACTTC. Translated: CASSFRRLAGVFQETQYF.